The rows below give T cell receptor beta chains drawn from one sample of a study of T cell repertoires in cytomegalovirus infection. TCRdb processed the reads anew with MiXCR; each CDR3 protein has one entry. The sample shows about 500,000 distinct CDR3 sequences, 30% to 35% of them seen only once. These receptors' antigens are unknown. This material consisted of cultured PBMCs, taken from culture after CMV antigen stimulation. These receptors all come from a human donor in good health (CMV status not recorded). Some clones in this sample may be carry-over from other donors' samples. Both conserved end residues are part of each CDR3. A D gene is named only where the DNA matches it firmly. Expanded clones are given a class, and other clones once, few, many or no size at all.

j_gene: TRBJ1-2; abundance: NA; v_gene: TRBV5-4; d_gene: TRBD1; CDR3aa: CASSPGTSQGLYGYTF; CDR3nt: TGTGCCAGCAGCCCGGGGACCTCACAGGGGCTTTATGGCTACACCTTC
j_gene: TRBJ1-2; abundance: NA; v_gene: TRBV28; d_gene: NA; CDR3aa: CASSPPLSYGYTF; CDR3nt: TGTGCCAGCAGTCCGCCTTTAAGCTATGGCTACACCTTC
j_gene: TRBJ1-2; abundance: few; v_gene: TRBV25-1; d_gene: NA; CDR3aa: CASSESVWDYGYTF; CDR3nt: TGTGCCAGCAGTGAATCGGTGTGGGACTATGGCTACACCTTC
j_gene: TRBJ1-4; abundance: NA; v_gene: TRBV4-1; d_gene: NA; CDR3aa: CASSQNTQGKLFF; CDR3nt: TGCGCCAGCAGCCAAAATACCCAGGGTAAACTGTTTTTT
j_gene: TRBJ2-2; abundance: NA; v_gene: TRBV11-2; d_gene: NA; CDR3aa: CASSFQPGELFF; CDR3nt: TGTGCCAGCAGCTTTCAACCCGGGGAGCTGTTTTTT
j_gene: TRBJ1-5; abundance: few; v_gene: TRBV27; d_gene: TRBD1; CDR3aa: CASSSWGTGGLSQPQHF; CDR3nt: TGTGCCAGCAGTTCCTGGGGGACAGGGGGCTTGAGTCAGCCCCAGCATTTT
j_gene: TRBJ2-3; abundance: NA; v_gene: TRBV6-2/TRBV6-3; d_gene: NA; CDR3aa: CASSYDRGIAHRTDTQYF; CDR3nt: TGTGCCAGCAGTTACGATCGCGGGATTGCCCACCGCACAGATACGCAGTATTTT
j_gene: TRBJ2-7; abundance: NA; v_gene: TRBV6-2/TRBV6-3; d_gene: TRBD1; CDR3aa: CASRPVDRGLYEQYF; CDR3nt: TGTGCCAGCAGACCTGTAGACAGGGGGCTCTACGAGCAGTACTTC
j_gene: TRBJ1-1; abundance: few; v_gene: TRBV7-9; d_gene: NA; CDR3aa: CASSLGSLTINTEAFF; CDR3nt: TGTGCCAGCAGCTTAGGGTCGTTGACGATAAACACTGAAGCTTTCTTT
j_gene: TRBJ2-3; abundance: NA; v_gene: TRBV6-5; d_gene: TRBD1; CDR3aa: CASSYSTFRGLTDTQYF; CDR3nt: TGTGCCAGCAGTTACTCGACCTTCAGGGGGCTCACAGATACGCAGTATTTT
j_gene: TRBJ2-5; abundance: NA; v_gene: TRBV19; d_gene: NA; CDR3aa: CASTPGPYGTVKTQYF; CDR3nt: TGTGCCAGTACCCCTGGACCGTACGGGACCGTGAAGACCCAGTACTTC
j_gene: TRBJ2-6; abundance: NA; v_gene: TRBV12-3/TRBV12-4; d_gene: NA; CDR3aa: CASTPPGSGANVLTF; CDR3nt: TGTGCCAGCACCCCCCCCGGGTCTGGGGCCAACGTCCTGACTTTC
j_gene: TRBJ2-7; abundance: NA; v_gene: TRBV20-1; d_gene: TRBD1; CDR3aa: CSATGQAYEQYF; CDR3nt: TGCAGTGCTACGGGACAGGCCTACGAGCAGTACTTC
j_gene: TRBJ2-5; abundance: few; v_gene: TRBV6-2/TRBV6-3; d_gene: NA; CDR3aa: CASSYSTSEVGKETQYF; CDR3nt: TGTGCCAGCAGTTATTCGACCTCCGAAGTGGGGAAAGAGACCCAGTACTTC
j_gene: TRBJ1-2; abundance: NA; v_gene: TRBV7-4; d_gene: TRBD1; CDR3aa: CASSDQSPRQGDARYGYTF; CDR3nt: TGTGCCAGCAGCGACCAATCCCCGAGACAGGGTGATGCTCGCTATGGCTACACCTTC
j_gene: TRBJ2-4; abundance: NA; v_gene: TRBV19; d_gene: NA; CDR3aa: CASRGQDLPLNIQYF; CDR3nt: TGTGCCAGTAGGGGCCAGGACCTCCCCCTTAACATTCAGTACTTC
j_gene: TRBJ1-6; abundance: NA; v_gene: TRBV7-9; d_gene: NA; CDR3aa: CASSLSRGNNSPLHF; CDR3nt: TGTGCCAGCAGCTTAAGCAGGGGAAATAATTCACCCCTCCACTTT
j_gene: TRBJ2-5; abundance: NA; v_gene: TRBV27; d_gene: NA; CDR3aa: CASSLTGTYQETQYF; CDR3nt: TGTGCCAGCAGTCTAACCGGGACATACCAAGAGACCCAGTACTTC
j_gene: TRBJ1-5; abundance: NA; v_gene: TRBV7-2; d_gene: TRBD1; CDR3aa: CASSADRGRYDQPQNF; CDR3nt: TGTGCCAGCAGCGCGGACAGGGGTCGTTACGATCAGCCCCAGAATTTT
j_gene: TRBJ2-5; abundance: NA; v_gene: TRBV28; d_gene: NA; CDR3aa: CASFGRKSRWYF; CDR3nt: TGTGCCAGCTTTGGGCGGAAGAGTCGTTGGTACTTC
j_gene: TRBJ2-1; abundance: NA; v_gene: TRBV13; d_gene: TRBD2; CDR3aa: CASSLGAGVAGDVYNEQFF; CDR3nt: TGTGCCAGCAGCTTAGGGGCGGGGGTAGCGGGAGACGTCTACAATGAGCAGTTCTTC
j_gene: TRBJ1-5; abundance: NA; v_gene: TRBV7-2; d_gene: NA; CDR3aa: CASSLVSGSDQPQHF; CDR3nt: TGTGCCAGCAGCTTAGTCTCGGGTAGCGATCAGCCCCAGCATTTT